This is a list of T cell receptor beta chains from one sample in a study of T cell responses to AZD1222 COVID-19 vaccine. Repertoires were generated with immunoSEQ multiplex PCR, while TCRdb's copy carries only in-frame clones and drops some. The table records over 110,000 clones, around 87% of them present only once. The sample was peripheral blood, taken on day 0 of AZD1222 vaccination. These receptors were taken from an adult in good health. Both conserved end residues are trimmed from each CDR3.

V gene	CDR3 protein
TRBV6-5	ASTPPGHPGELF
TRBV7-2	ASSSNSNRGNNQPQH
TRBV19	ASSARLAGGEYEQY
TRBV4-1	ASSHPVKGKPTYEQY
TRBV29-1	SVPPTPSSTDTQY
TRBV5-4	ASSFGREPQH
TRBV5-1	ASSPKTAYESRRSEQY
TRBV4-1	ASSYRGIRNEQF
TRBV3-1/TRBV3-2	ASSQYGRGTDTQY
TRBV28	ASSWTSRGTEAF
TRBV6-5	ASSSRRPGPAF
TRBV18	ASSPARYNSPLH
TRBV30	AGQQGATYGYT
TRBV3-1/TRBV3-2	ASSQVTGGDSPLH
TRBV19	ASSIRQPNSNQPQH
TRBV4-1	ASSQEGTGFSGRGAGELF
TRBV5-5	ASSLARSRGNTEAF
TRBV28	ASSRGGTANYGYT
TRBV3-1/TRBV3-2	ASSHGTGGGTEAF
TRBV28	ASSFWDSGPYGYT
TRBV30	AWGRDRGLNEQF
TRBV7-8	ASSLGSATNTGELF